The rows below give T cell receptor beta chains drawn from one sample of a study of T cell repertoires in cytomegalovirus infection. TCRdb analysed the reads with MiXCR anew, one entry per CDR3 protein. The sample lists approximately 700,000 distinct CDR3 sequences; under 40% were seen once. The sample was PBMCs. Source of these receptors: a human donor in good health (CMV status not recorded). Some clones in this sample may be carry-over from other donors' samples. Each CDR3 is given with its conserved first and last residue. A D gene is named only where the DNA matches it firmly. Clone size is given for some rows only: seen once, a few or many times, or a class if the clone is expanded.

TRBJ2-1	-	TRBD2	TRBV20-1	CSARVWVAGSNEQFF	TGCAGTGCTAGGGTCTGGGTAGCGGGATCAAATGAGCAGTTCTTC
TRBJ2-4	-	-	TRBV30	CAWGHGAKNIQYF	TGTGCCTGGGGACATGGGGCCAAAAACATTCAGTACTTC
TRBJ2-1	few	-	TRBV28	CASSLGGAWNEQFF	TGTGCCAGCAGTTTAGGTGGGGCATGGAATGAGCAGTTCTTC
TRBJ1-2	many	-	TRBV12-5	CASGLPLPWDKGRYGYTF	TGTGCTAGTGGTTTGCCTCTCCCGTGGGACAAAGGGAGGTATGGCTACACCTTC
TRBJ2-7	few	-	TRBV7-2	CASSLTPGRDYEQYF	TGTGCCAGCAGCTTAACTCCGGGACGCGACTACGAGCAGTACTTC
TRBJ1-5	-	-	TRBV7-8	CASSLRAVRNQPQHF	TGTGCCAGCAGCTTACGAGCGGTACGGAATCAGCCCCAGCATTTT
TRBJ1-2	many	TRBD1	TRBV19	CASSMTGHYGYTF	TGTGCCAGTAGTATGACAGGGCACTATGGCTACACCTTC
TRBJ2-3	-	-	TRBV6-5	CASSYSVGERTDTQYF	TGTGCCAGCAGTTACTCTGTGGGGGAGAGGACAGATACGCAGTATTTT
TRBJ2-1	-	-	TRBV2	CASSVRLYNEQFF	TGTGCCAGCAGTGTTCGGCTTTACAATGAGCAGTTCTTC
TRBJ1-1	-	-	TRBV7-6	CASSPLDAHTEAFF	TGTGCTAGCAGCCCCCTCGACGCGCACACTGAAGCTTTCTTT
TRBJ2-7	-	-	TRBV7-9	CASSTATGITYEQYF	TGTGCCAGCAGCACGGCTACAGGAATAACCTACGAGCAGTACTTC